This T cell receptor beta chain was retrieved from a study of T-cell reconstitution after alpha-beta-depleted transplantation in children. This CDR3 contains 15 residues. V shed 1 base and J shed 5 bases, with 13 bases lying between them. Germline loops: CDR1 SGHTA, CDR2 FQGTGA. A library of TCRbeta sequences, prepared with unique molecular identifiers, was generated. TCRdb re-called the PCR reads through MiXCR, storing one row per CDR3 protein. This table holds approximately 800,000 distinct CDR3 sequences, around 17% found once. This clonotype has only a few counts. Its antigen is unidentified. The study, taken as a whole, reports: From newly produced T cells came most of the T-cell counts and diversity one year after transplant. About two months after transplant, alpha-beta T cells reportedly came from several hundred expanded graft clones.

This specimen consisted of PBMCs, mostly from graft donor cells, obtained 360 days after TCRalphabeta/CD19-depleted stem cell transplant. V usage is TRBV7-3 and J usage is TRBJ2-3; D is perhaps TRBD1 or TRBD2 (6 bases each). This receptor was taken from a male patient aged 10 to 17 who had a stem cell transplant for acute lymphoblastic leukemia, so the T cells may come from the graft donor. The CDR3 sequence is CASSLISGGGDTQYF. The CDR3, as DNA: TGTGCCAGCAGCTTAATCAGCGGAGGGGGAGATACGCAGTATTTT.